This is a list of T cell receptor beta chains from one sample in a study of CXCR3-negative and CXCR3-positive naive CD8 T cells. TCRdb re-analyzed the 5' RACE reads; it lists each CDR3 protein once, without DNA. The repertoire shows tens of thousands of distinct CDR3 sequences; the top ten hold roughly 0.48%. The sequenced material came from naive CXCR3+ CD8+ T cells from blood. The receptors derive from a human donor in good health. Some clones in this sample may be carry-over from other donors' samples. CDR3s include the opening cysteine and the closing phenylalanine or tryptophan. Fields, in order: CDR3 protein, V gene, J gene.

CDR3 protein: CSISGEANYGYTF
V gene: TRBV29-1
J gene: TRBJ1-2

CDR3 protein: CASSPPLAALYNEQFF
V gene: TRBV28
J gene: TRBJ2-1

CDR3 protein: CASSPMSEQYF
V gene: TRBV7-9
J gene: TRBJ2-7

CDR3 protein: CASSQVPGTGAYEQYF
V gene: TRBV14
J gene: TRBJ2-7

CDR3 protein: CASSEYRTDTQYF
V gene: TRBV2
J gene: TRBJ2-3

CDR3 protein: CAWSVGRGLSEQYF
V gene: TRBV30
J gene: TRBJ2-7

CDR3 protein: CSAGEQGYEQYF
V gene: TRBV29-1
J gene: TRBJ2-7

CDR3 protein: CSVDGTGTYNEQFF
V gene: TRBV29-1
J gene: TRBJ2-1

CDR3 protein: CSARVYGSTDTQYF
V gene: TRBV20-1
J gene: TRBJ2-3

CDR3 protein: CASSQSGHSTDTQYF
V gene: TRBV3-1
J gene: TRBJ2-3

CDR3 protein: CASSWGGGFSYEQYF
V gene: TRBV7-3
J gene: TRBJ2-7

CDR3 protein: CSASEIGYPYEQYF
V gene: TRBV20-1
J gene: TRBJ2-7

CDR3 protein: CASSTGSGGIRQFF
V gene: TRBV7-9
J gene: TRBJ2-1

CDR3 protein: CASSPPTDTQYF
V gene: TRBV7-9
J gene: TRBJ2-3

CDR3 protein: CAWSFPRGSYNEQFF
V gene: TRBV30
J gene: TRBJ2-1

CDR3 protein: CASTPGESRTEAFF
V gene: TRBV6-5
J gene: TRBJ1-1

CDR3 protein: CASSPLGTDPYNEQFF
V gene: TRBV4-1
J gene: TRBJ2-1

CDR3 protein: CSVEEDNWTLGNTIYF
V gene: TRBV29-1
J gene: TRBJ1-3

CDR3 protein: CATSGSRQLLYGYTF
V gene: TRBV15
J gene: TRBJ1-2

CDR3 protein: CASSPFAGGTDTQYF
V gene: TRBV12-3/TRBV12-4
J gene: TRBJ2-3

CDR3 protein: CASDTGTGLYEQYF
V gene: TRBV28
J gene: TRBJ2-7

CDR3 protein: CASSLRSNTGELFF
V gene: TRBV28
J gene: TRBJ2-2

CDR3 protein: CASSVDQGGANVLTF
V gene: TRBV9
J gene: TRBJ2-6

CDR3 protein: CASSPTSGTTGELFF
V gene: TRBV28
J gene: TRBJ2-2